The clone carrying this T cell receptor beta chain was recorded at least ten times. Its antigen is currently unknown. Serum thyroxine and TRAb, along with clinical symptoms, thyroid ultrasound and orbital computed tomography, were what diagnosis relied on. The data stem from a study of Graves' ophthalmopathy and Graves' hyperthyroidism. CDR3 regions of TCR beta were amplified from RNA transcripts. First-round RT-PCR relied on HTBI primers, and a second-round multiplex PCR came next. TCRdb re-analysed the multiplex PCR reads in MiXCR, keeping a single row per CDR3 protein. Seen here are 360,000 or so distinct CDR3 sequences, around 19% observed once, and the top ten hold around 1.4%. The study, taken as a whole, reports: Blood also contained most of the expanded thyroid clonotypes above 0.001 frequency. Cross-validated, the 13-signature model showed 87.88%/81.08% sensitivity/specificity, and 80%/75% in the test set. Ophthalmopathy progression cases were predicted by the model with approximately 71% sensitivity and roughly 72% specificity.

The clonotype originates from a woman between 18 and 29 years old with Graves' ophthalmopathy. Sequenced sample: peripheral blood.

CDR3 loop: CASSDSLEGAYSNQPQHF. DNA for the CDR3: TGTGCCAGCAGTGATAGCCTGGAGGGGGCCTATAGCAATCAGCCCCAGCATTTT. V is TRBV6-1 and J is TRBJ1-5; TRBD1 matches 7 bases. The junction had 11 bases not matched to a gene; V was cut back by 3 bases and J by 0 bases. This CDR3 comprises 18 residues. The germline CDR1 and CDR2 sequences are MNHNS and SASEGT.